The 10 T cell receptor beta chains below all came from one sample that was sequenced in a study of blood T cells in healthy people across ages. PCR was performed a second time for about 6 to 12 cycles using a sample-barcoded 5' primer and a J-beta primer mix. TCRdb re-called the 5' RACE reads through MiXCR, storing one row per CDR3 protein. This repertoire shows about 720,000 distinct CDR3 sequences, approximately 22% found once; its top ten account for roughly 22%. Sequencing input: blood. The receptors here all came from a man in his 70s in good health.

The chain links TRBV7-9 to TRBJ1-1; D remains ambiguous. The CDR3 is 15 amino acids. V lost 5 bases and J lost 0, with 13 bases in between. Germline-derived CDR1 and CDR2 are SEHNR and FQNEAQ (reference sequence). Here the CDR3 reads CASSPGRNMNTEAFF. The DNA of the CDR3 is TGTGCCAGCAGCCCTGGCCGAAACATGAACACTGAAGCTTTCTTT.

The rearrangement links TRBV11-3 to TRBJ2-3; TRBD2 might be the D (6 bases). The germline V gene has CDR1 SGHNT and CDR2 YENEEA. The length of the CDR3 is 16 residues. With 1 base removed from V and 0 bases from J, the gap between germline ends came to 11 bases. The CDR3 protein is CASSLVRGISTDTQYF. In DNA form, the CDR3 reads TGTGCCAGCAGCTTAGTCCGCGGGATAAGCACAGATACGCAGTATTTT.

This clonotype was recorded once. The DNA is left out, because the CDR3 cannot be placed on it with certainty; the CDR3 is given as TCRdb lists it. This sequence joins TRBV6-4 and TRBJ1-5. Termini included, the CDR3 measures 17 amino acids. The V gene's germline CDR1 is MRHNA and CDR2 SNTAGT. The CDR3 sequence is CASSELNWGEGNQPPHF.

Ten or more counts support this clonotype. V is TRBV7-6 and J is TRBJ1-3; 7 nucleotides line up with TRBD1. Germline V gene sequence: CDR1 SGHVS, CDR2 FNYEAQ. V lost 6 bases, J lost 4 bases, and 9 bases stayed unmatched. The CDR3 has 15 amino acids. CDR3 region: CASSPTGYEGNTIYF. DNA of the CDR3: TGTGCCAGCAGTCCGACAGGGTACGAAGGAAACACCATATATTTT.

This clonotype turned up a few times. The rearrangement joins TRBV24-1 to TRBJ2-5; a possible D gene is TRBD1 (6 bases). The germline V gene encodes CDR1 KGHDR and CDR2 SFDVKD. The germline V and J ends were trimmed by 7 bases and 5 bases, with 13 bases remaining between them. The CDR3 has 13 residues. The CDR3 loop reads CATSLGGRETQYF. The CDR3 nucleotides read TGTGCCACCAGCCTAGGGGGTCGGGAGACCCAGTACTTC.

The genes are TRBV5-1 and TRBJ2-2; D is undetermined. Trimming cost V 3 bases and J 4 bases, with 13 bases left between them. CDR3 length equals 15 residues. Germline-derived CDR1 and CDR2 are SGHRS and YFSETQ. This chain's CDR3 is CASSSLEMSTGELFF. CDR3 nucleotide sequence: TGCGCCAGCAGCTCGTTGGAAATGAGCACCGGGGAGCTGTTTTTT.

Written as DNA, the CDR3 is TGTGCCAGCAGTTACTCGAGAAGAACAGGGGGCCCCGGTAACTATGGCTACACCTTC. Its protein is CASSYSRRTGGPGNYGYTF. The gene calls are TRBV6-5 and TRBJ1-2; 9 bases align to TRBD1. The CDR3 runs to 19 residues. Trimming cost V 0 bases and J 1 base; bases outside gene matches: 12. Germline-derived CDR1 and CDR2 are MNHEY and SVGAGI.

V is TRBV7-9 and J is TRBJ2-1, with 9 bases identical to TRBD2. V shed 1 base, J shed 9 bases, and the junction held 10 bases outside the gene matches. The CDR3 covers 16 residues. Germline V gives CDR1 SEHNR, CDR2 FQNEAQ (reference sequence). This CDR3 reads CASSLGTSVSSGEQFF. CDR3 nucleotide sequence: TGTGCCAGCAGCTTAGGGACTAGCGTGTCGTCGGGTGAGCAGTTCTTC.

This clonotype was recorded many times. This chain joins TRBV5-1 and TRBJ2-3; 13 nucleotides agree with TRBD2. In germline, CDR1 is SGHRS, CDR2 YFSETQ. Trimming cost V 4 bases and J 1 base; bases outside gene matches: 6. The CDR3 is 17 amino acids. The CDR3 nucleotides read TGCGCCAGCAGCCCGCGAACTAGCGGGAGGGGCACAGATACGCAGTATTTT. Translation gives CASSPRTSGRGTDTQYF.

This clonotype was seen a handful of times. V and J are TRBV6-1 and TRBJ2-3, with a tentative D call TRBD2 (5 bases). With 2 bases removed from V and 9 bases from J, the gap between germline ends came to 12 bases. Germline loops: CDR1 MNHNS, CDR2 SASEGT. The CDR3 is 13 amino acids. CDR3 in DNA: TGTGCCAGCAGTGAAATCGTGGAGGACACGCAGTATTTT. Its translation is CASSEIVEDTQYF.